The TCR beta chain described here comes from a study of response to subunit inactivated influenza vaccine. General study points: The authors suggested that few new T cells are recruited per seasonal influenza vaccination.

With regard to this clonotype: As yet, its antigen is unknown.

MiXCR was run by TCRdb on the RT-PCR reads, yielding one entry per CDR3 protein. The table records 500,000 or so distinct CDR3 sequences, around 9.9% of them present only once. Germline V gene data show CDR1 as SGHRS and CDR2 as YFSETQ. Trimming shortened V by 3 bases and J by 3 bases, and 30 bases separated the two germline ends. The CDR3 is made up of 21 amino acids. The clonotype comes from a man in his fifties who received an inactivated influenza vaccine. The chain uses TRBV5-1 and TRBJ2-2, with D unresolved. This specimen consisted of PBMCs from blood, obtained around seven weeks after vaccination. As DNA, the CDR3 is TGCGCCAGCAGCTATGAAACACGACGGTGGGCGCGCCGATGGGACACCGGGGAGCTGTTTTTT. This sequence encodes CASSYETRRWARRWDTGELFF.